These T cell receptor beta chains were read from a single sample in a study of T cells in Graves' hyperthyroidism and ophthalmopathy. TCRdb re-derived calls from the multiplex PCR reads in MiXCR, one entry per CDR3 protein. The data show 250,000 to 300,000 distinct CDR3 sequences, approximately 18% seen once. The specimen was blood. The receptors derive from a man aged 45 to 65 with Graves' ophthalmopathy. The conserved cysteine and the conserved F or W are not part of the CDR3 here. The order of the fields is V gene, clone size, J gene, CDR3 length, CDR3 protein. Some rows have no size entry. The others give once, few or many, or a class for an expanded clone.

v_gene: TRBV20-1
abundance: many
j_gene: TRBJ2-7
len: 12
CDR3aa: SAPSGHLSYEQY

v_gene: TRBV7-9
abundance: -
j_gene: TRBJ2-2
len: 14
CDR3aa: ASSLPRPPGTGELF

v_gene: TRBV20-1
abundance: many
j_gene: TRBJ2-1
len: 12
CDR3aa: SARGRDVYNEQF

v_gene: TRBV7-3
abundance: many
j_gene: TRBJ1-5
len: 11
CDR3aa: ASRYRSNQPQH

v_gene: TRBV5-1
abundance: -
j_gene: TRBJ2-1
len: 13
CDR3aa: ASSFGGSSPNEQF

v_gene: TRBV30
abundance: many
j_gene: TRBJ2-3
len: 14
CDR3aa: AWSRPGTVSTDTQY

v_gene: TRBV24-1
abundance: few
j_gene: TRBJ2-3
len: 12
CDR3aa: ATSDPGEIDTQY

v_gene: TRBV20-1
abundance: few
j_gene: TRBJ2-1
len: 9
CDR3aa: SYYKGYEQF

v_gene: TRBV16
abundance: -
j_gene: TRBJ1-5
len: 13
CDR3aa: ASSQSGFGNQPQH

v_gene: TRBV5-1
abundance: -
j_gene: TRBJ2-2
len: 13
CDR3aa: ASSSSGRADGELF

v_gene: TRBV5-1
abundance: -
j_gene: TRBJ1-5
len: 13
CDR3aa: ASRPGADGNQPQH

v_gene: TRBV28
abundance: -
j_gene: TRBJ2-1
len: 14
CDR3aa: ASSFFRASGSIEQF

v_gene: TRBV30
abundance: -
j_gene: TRBJ2-1
len: 8
CDR3aa: AWAGNEQF

v_gene: TRBV28
abundance: many
j_gene: TRBJ1-1
len: 13
CDR3aa: ASSPGTGWNTEAF

v_gene: TRBV13
abundance: -
j_gene: TRBJ2-1
len: 13
CDR3aa: ASSFRLAAYNEQF

v_gene: TRBV15
abundance: -
j_gene: TRBJ1-6
len: 14
CDR3aa: ATSRDASAGNSPLH

v_gene: TRBV13
abundance: many
j_gene: TRBJ2-1
len: 13
CDR3aa: ASSSRAVSYNEQF

v_gene: TRBV7-9
abundance: -
j_gene: TRBJ2-1
len: 13
CDR3aa: ASSRMEGRRDEQF

v_gene: TRBV18
abundance: many
j_gene: TRBJ1-2
len: 11
CDR3aa: ASSPPGTDGYT

v_gene: TRBV12-3/TRBV12-4
abundance: -
j_gene: TRBJ2-3
len: 13
CDR3aa: ASSFGQGSTDTQY

v_gene: TRBV12-3/TRBV12-4
abundance: many
j_gene: TRBJ2-1
len: 12
CDR3aa: ASSLGGSYNEQF

v_gene: TRBV12-3/TRBV12-4
abundance: -
j_gene: TRBJ2-4
len: 12
CDR3aa: ASSNPGLKNIQY

v_gene: TRBV7-9
abundance: few
j_gene: TRBJ2-4
len: 12
CDR3aa: ASSLGSGELIQY

v_gene: TRBV14
abundance: -
j_gene: TRBJ2-5
len: 16
CDR3aa: ASSLRERAGGGQETQY

v_gene: TRBV5-1
abundance: many
j_gene: TRBJ1-4
len: 13
CDR3aa: ASSYQQGSEAKLF

v_gene: TRBV20-1
abundance: many
j_gene: TRBJ2-1
len: 10
CDR3aa: SVGQSYNEQF

v_gene: TRBV28
abundance: many
j_gene: TRBJ1-5
len: 13
CDR3aa: ASSLGREWGQPQH

v_gene: TRBV7-7
abundance: few
j_gene: TRBJ2-1
len: 11
CDR3aa: ASSNRVGNEQF

v_gene: TRBV7-9
abundance: -
j_gene: TRBJ1-3
len: 12
CDR3aa: ASSTGQGIRTIY

v_gene: TRBV20-1
abundance: many
j_gene: TRBJ2-7
len: 12
CDR3aa: SASMYSLDYEQY

v_gene: TRBV18
abundance: -
j_gene: TRBJ1-5
len: 14
CDR3aa: ASSPGTGQSNQPQH

v_gene: TRBV5-1
abundance: many
j_gene: TRBJ1-1
len: 13
CDR3aa: ASSLLMAENTEAF

v_gene: TRBV6-1
abundance: -
j_gene: TRBJ1-4
len: 13
CDR3aa: ASSVNRAANEKLF

v_gene: TRBV20-1
abundance: many
j_gene: TRBJ2-7
len: 12
CDR3aa: SASPLAGVIEQY

v_gene: TRBV20-1
abundance: many
j_gene: TRBJ1-5
len: 10
CDR3aa: SASGGLTPQH

v_gene: TRBV24-1
abundance: once
j_gene: TRBJ2-2
len: 10
CDR3aa: ATNSNTGELF

v_gene: TRBV7-3
abundance: few
j_gene: TRBJ2-1
len: 12
CDR3aa: ASRSSGRANEQF

v_gene: TRBV9
abundance: -
j_gene: TRBJ2-2
len: 13
CDR3aa: ASRGRGAGSGELF

v_gene: TRBV12-3/TRBV12-4
abundance: many
j_gene: TRBJ1-3
len: 12
CDR3aa: AIRTGLSGNTIY

v_gene: TRBV28
abundance: once
j_gene: TRBJ2-7
len: 10
CDR3aa: ASSWTSYEQY

v_gene: TRBV11-2
abundance: many
j_gene: TRBJ2-5
len: 9
CDR3aa: ASRSLSGKY

v_gene: TRBV24-1
abundance: many
j_gene: TRBJ2-5
len: 12
CDR3aa: ATSEGTVVKTQY